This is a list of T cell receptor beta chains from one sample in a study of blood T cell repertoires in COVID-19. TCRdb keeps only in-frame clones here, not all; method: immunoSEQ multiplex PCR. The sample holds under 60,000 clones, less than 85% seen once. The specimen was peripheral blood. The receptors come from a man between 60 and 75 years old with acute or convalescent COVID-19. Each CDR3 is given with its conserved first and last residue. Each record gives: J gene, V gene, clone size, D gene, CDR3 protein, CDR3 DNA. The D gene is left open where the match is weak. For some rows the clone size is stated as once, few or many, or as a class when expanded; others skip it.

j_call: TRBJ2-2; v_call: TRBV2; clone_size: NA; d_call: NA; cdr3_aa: CASRGQGTGELFF; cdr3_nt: TGTGCCAGCAGGGGCCAGGGGACCGGGGAGCTGTTTTTT
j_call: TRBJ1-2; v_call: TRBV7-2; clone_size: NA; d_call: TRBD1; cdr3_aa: CASSSGTGRRYGYTF; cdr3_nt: TGTGCCAGCAGCTCTGGGACAGGGAGGAGATATGGCTACACCTTC
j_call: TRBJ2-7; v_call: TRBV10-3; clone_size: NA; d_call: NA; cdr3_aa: CAISEVGLGHGSYEQYF; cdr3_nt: TGTGCCATCAGTGAGGTCGGTCTGGGACACGGGTCCTACGAGCAGTACTTC
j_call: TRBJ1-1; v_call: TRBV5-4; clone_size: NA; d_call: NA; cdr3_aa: CASGEQGNTEAFF; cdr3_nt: TGTGCCAGCGGGGAACAGGGGAACACTGAAGCTTTCTTT
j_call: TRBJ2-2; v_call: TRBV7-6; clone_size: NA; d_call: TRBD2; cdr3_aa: CASSLEPAGGSDTGELFF; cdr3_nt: TGTGCCAGCAGCTTAGAGCCAGCGGGGGGGTCGGACACCGGGGAGCTGTTTTTT
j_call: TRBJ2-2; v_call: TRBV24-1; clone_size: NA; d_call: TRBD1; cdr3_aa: CATSDGTGGDTGELFF; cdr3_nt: TGTGCCACCAGTGATGGGACAGGGGGCGACACCGGGGAGCTGTTTTTT
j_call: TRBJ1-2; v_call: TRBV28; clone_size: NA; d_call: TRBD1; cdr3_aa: CASSSGHRGQGYTF; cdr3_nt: TGTGCCAGCAGTAGCGGACACAGGGGGCAAGGCTACACCTTC
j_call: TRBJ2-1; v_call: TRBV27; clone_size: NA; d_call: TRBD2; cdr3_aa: CASSLLAGTNEQFF; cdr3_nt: TGTGCCAGCAGTTTGCTAGCGGGTACTAATGAGCAGTTCTTC
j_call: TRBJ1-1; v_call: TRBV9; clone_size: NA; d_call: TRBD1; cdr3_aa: CASSTRDRVMNTEAFF; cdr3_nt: TGTGCCAGCAGCACCCGGGACAGGGTTATGAACACTGAAGCTTTCTTT
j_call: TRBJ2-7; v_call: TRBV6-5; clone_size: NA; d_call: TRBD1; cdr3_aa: CASSYSDRHYEQYF; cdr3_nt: TGTGCCAGCAGTTACTCGGACAGGCACTACGAGCAGTACTTC
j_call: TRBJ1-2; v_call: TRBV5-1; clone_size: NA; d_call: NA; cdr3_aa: CASSSTGTYGYTF; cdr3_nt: TGCGCCAGCAGCTCAACAGGGACCTATGGCTACACCTTC
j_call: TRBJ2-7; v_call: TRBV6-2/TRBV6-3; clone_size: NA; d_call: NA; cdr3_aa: CASSYFGQLYEQYF; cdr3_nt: TGTGCCAGCAGTTACTTCGGACAGCTCTACGAGCAGTACTTC
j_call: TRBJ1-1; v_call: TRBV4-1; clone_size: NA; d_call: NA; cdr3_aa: CASSRGERDTEAFF; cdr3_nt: TGCGCCAGCAGCCGGGGGGAAAGGGACACTGAAGCTTTCTTT
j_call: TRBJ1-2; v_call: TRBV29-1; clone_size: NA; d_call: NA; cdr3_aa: CSVGGGGYGYTF; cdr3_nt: TGCAGCGTTGGGGGGGGCGGCTATGGCTACACCTTC
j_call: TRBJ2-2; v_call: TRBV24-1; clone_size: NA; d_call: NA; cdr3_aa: CATSDFPSAPGELFF; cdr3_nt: TGTGCCACCAGTGATTTCCCTAGCGCCCCCGGGGAGCTGTTTTTT
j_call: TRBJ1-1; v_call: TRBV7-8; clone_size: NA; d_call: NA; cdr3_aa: CASSLGMGGTEAFF; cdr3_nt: TGTGCCAGCAGCTTAGGGATGGGAGGCACTGAAGCTTTCTTT
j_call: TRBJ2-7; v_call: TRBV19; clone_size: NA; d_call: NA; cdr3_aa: CASTQSGGSSYEQYF; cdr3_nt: TGTGCCAGTACCCAAAGTGGAGGGAGCTCCTACGAGCAGTACTTC
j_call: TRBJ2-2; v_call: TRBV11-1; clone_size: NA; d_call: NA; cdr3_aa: CASSLQGNTGELFF; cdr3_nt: TGTGCCAGCAGCTTACAGGGGAACACCGGGGAGCTGTTTTTT
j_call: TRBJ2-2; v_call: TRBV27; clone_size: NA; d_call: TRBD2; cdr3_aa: CASSLLAGGHANTGELFF; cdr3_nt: TGTGCCAGCAGTTTATTAGCGGGGGGCCACGCGAACACCGGGGAGCTGTTTTTT
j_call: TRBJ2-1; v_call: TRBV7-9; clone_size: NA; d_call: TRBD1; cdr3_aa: CASTGYWDRAYNEQFF; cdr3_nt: TGTGCCAGCACCGGCTACTGGGACAGGGCGTACAATGAGCAGTTCTTC
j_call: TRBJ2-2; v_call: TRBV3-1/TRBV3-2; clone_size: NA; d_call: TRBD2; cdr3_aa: CASSLLAGGTGELFF; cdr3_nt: TGTGCCAGCAGCCTACTAGCGGGGGGGACCGGGGAGCTGTTTTTT
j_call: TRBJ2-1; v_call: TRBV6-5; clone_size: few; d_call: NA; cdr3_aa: CASSPLGRGNEQFF; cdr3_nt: TGTGCCAGCAGTCCCTTGGGCCGAGGGAATGAGCAGTTCTTC
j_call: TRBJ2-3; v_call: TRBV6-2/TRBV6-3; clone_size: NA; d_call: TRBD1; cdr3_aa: CASSLLGKAGGTDTQYF; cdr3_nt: TGTGCCAGCAGTTTGTTGGGAAAGGCAGGGGGAACGGATACGCAGTATTTT
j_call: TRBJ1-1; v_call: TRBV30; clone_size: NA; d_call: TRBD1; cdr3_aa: CAWSPGDRESTEAFF; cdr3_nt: TGTGCCTGGAGTCCTGGGGACAGGGAAAGCACTGAAGCTTTCTTT
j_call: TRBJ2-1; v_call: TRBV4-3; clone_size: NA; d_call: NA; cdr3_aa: CASSQEPIAGYNEQFF; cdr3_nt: TGCGCCAGCAGCCAGGAGCCTATTGCGGGCTACAATGAGCAGTTCTTC
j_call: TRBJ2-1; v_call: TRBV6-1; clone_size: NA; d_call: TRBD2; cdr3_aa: CASSEATSGFDEQFF; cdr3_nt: TGTGCCAGCAGTGAAGCTACTAGCGGTTTCGATGAGCAGTTCTTC
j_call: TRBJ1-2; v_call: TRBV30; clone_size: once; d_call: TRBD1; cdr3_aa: CAWSEDRGAGYGYTF; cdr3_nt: TGTGCCTGGAGTGAAGACAGGGGGGCAGGCTATGGCTACACCTTC
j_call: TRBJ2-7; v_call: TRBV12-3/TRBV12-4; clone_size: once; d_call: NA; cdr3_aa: CASSPAYEQYF; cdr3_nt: TGTGCCAGCAGTCCCGCCTACGAGCAGTACTTC
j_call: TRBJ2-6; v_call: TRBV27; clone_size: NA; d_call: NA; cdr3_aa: CASSPTGSSGANVLTF; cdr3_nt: TGTGCCAGCAGTCCCACGGGGAGCTCTGGGGCCAACGTCCTGACTTTC
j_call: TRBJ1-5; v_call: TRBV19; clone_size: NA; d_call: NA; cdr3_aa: CASSIMEGGFGNQPQHF; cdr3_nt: TGTGCCAGTAGTATTATGGAAGGGGGTTTCGGCAATCAGCCCCAGCATTTT
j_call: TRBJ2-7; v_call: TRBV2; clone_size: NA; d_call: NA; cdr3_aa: CASSEVETGNYEQYF; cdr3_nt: TGTGCCAGCAGTGAAGTTGAGACGGGGAACTACGAGCAGTACTTC
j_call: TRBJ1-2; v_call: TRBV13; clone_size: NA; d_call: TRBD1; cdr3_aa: CASSIGQGRVDGYTF; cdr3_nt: TGTGCCAGCAGCATCGGACAGGGTAGGGTAGACGGCTACACCTTC
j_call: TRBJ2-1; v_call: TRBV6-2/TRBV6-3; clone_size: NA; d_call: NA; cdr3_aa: CASSPSGLNNEQFF; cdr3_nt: TGTGCCAGCAGCCCATCGGGACTGAACAATGAGCAGTTCTTC
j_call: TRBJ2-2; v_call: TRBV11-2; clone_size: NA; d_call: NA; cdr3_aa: CASSLGGRDTGELFF; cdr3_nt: TGTGCCAGCAGCTTAGGGGGGCGGGACACCGGGGAGCTGTTTTTT
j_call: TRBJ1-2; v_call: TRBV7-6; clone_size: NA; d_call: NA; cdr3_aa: CASSLDFDRRSSNYGYTF; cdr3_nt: TGTGCCAGCAGCCTAGATTTTGACAGAAGATCTTCTAACTATGGCTACACCTTC
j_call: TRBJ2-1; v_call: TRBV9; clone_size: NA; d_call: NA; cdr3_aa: CASSVGEQGYSEQFF; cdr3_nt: TGTGCCAGCAGCGTAGGGGAACAGGGTTATAGTGAGCAGTTCTTC
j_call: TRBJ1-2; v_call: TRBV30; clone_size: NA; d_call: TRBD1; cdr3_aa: CAWSRDRGSYGYTF; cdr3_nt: TGTGCCTGGAGCCGGGACAGGGGGTCCTATGGCTACACCTTC
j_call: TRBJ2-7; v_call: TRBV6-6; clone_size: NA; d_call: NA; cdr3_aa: CASSPDRLYEQYF; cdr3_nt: TGTGCCAGCAGTCCCGACAGGCTCTACGAGCAGTACTTC
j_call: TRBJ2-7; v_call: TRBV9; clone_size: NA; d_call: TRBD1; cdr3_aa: CASSALADRALDEQYF; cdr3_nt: TGTGCCAGCAGCGCCCTCGCGGACAGGGCCTTGGACGAGCAGTACTTC
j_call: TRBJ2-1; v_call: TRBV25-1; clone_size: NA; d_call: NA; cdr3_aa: CASSGVDIHNEQFF; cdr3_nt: TGTGCCAGCAGTGGGGTCGACATTCACAATGAGCAGTTCTTC
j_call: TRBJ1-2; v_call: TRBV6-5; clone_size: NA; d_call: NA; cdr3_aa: CASSQQETPNYGYTF; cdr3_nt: TGTGCCAGCAGCCAACAAGAGACTCCTAACTATGGCTACACCTTC
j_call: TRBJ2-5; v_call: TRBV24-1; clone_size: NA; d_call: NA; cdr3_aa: CATSDFAGRTQETQYF; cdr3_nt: TGTGCCACCAGTGATTTCGCGGGGAGGACTCAAGAGACCCAGTACTTC
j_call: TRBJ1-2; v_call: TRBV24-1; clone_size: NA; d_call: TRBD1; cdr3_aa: CATSDSRDRGYYGYTF; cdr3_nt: TGTGCCACCAGTGATTCCCGGGACAGGGGTTACTATGGCTACACCTTC
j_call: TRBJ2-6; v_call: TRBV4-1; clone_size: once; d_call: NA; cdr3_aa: CASSLSGVSGANVLTF; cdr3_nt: TGCGCCAGCAGCCTTTCAGGGGTCTCTGGGGCCAACGTCCTGACTTTC
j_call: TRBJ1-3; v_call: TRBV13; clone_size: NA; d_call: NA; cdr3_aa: CASSLGRGNSGNTIYF; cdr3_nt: TGTGCCAGCAGCTTAGGCCGGGGAAACTCTGGAAACACCATATATTTT
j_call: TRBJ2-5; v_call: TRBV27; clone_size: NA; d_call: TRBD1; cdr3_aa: CASSSTGGEETQYF; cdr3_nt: TGTGCCAGCAGTTCGACAGGGGGCGAAGAGACCCAGTACTTC
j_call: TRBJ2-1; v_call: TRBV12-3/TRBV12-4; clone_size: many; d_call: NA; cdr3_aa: CASSSGVEQFF; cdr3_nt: TGTGCCAGCAGCTCAGGGGTTGAGCAGTTCTTC
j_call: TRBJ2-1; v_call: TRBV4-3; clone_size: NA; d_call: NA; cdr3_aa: CASSQTASSYNEQFF; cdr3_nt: TGCGCCAGCAGTCAGACAGCGAGCTCCTACAATGAGCAGTTCTTC
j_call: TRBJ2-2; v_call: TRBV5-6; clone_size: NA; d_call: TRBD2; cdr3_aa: CASSSPGLAGENTGELFF; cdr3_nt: TGTGCCAGCAGCTCCCCGGGACTAGCGGGGGAGAACACCGGGGAGCTGTTTTTT
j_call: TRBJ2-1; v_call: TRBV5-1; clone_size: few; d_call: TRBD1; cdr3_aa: CASSGRDRQFF; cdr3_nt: TGCGCCAGCAGCGGCCGGGACAGACAGTTCTTC
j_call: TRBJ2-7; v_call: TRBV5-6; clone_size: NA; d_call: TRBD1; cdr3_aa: CASSLGQGAYEQYF; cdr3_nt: TGTGCCAGCAGCTTGGGACAGGGGGCGTACGAGCAGTACTTC
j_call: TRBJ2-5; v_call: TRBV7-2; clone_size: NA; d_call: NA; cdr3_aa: CASSLEGGGTETQYF; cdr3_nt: TGTGCCAGCAGCTTAGAAGGGGGGGGTACAGAGACCCAGTACTTC
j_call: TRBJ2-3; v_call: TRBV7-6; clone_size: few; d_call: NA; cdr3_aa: CASRPSSTSTDTQYF; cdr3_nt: TGTGCCAGCAGGCCTAGCTCCACTAGCACAGATACGCAGTATTTT
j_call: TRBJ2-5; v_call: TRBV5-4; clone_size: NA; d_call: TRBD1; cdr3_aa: CASSLEWTGGEETQYF; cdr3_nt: TGTGCCAGCAGCTTAGAATGGACAGGGGGCGAGGAGACCCAGTACTTC
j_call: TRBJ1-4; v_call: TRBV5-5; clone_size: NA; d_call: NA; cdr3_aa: CASSFGYSGEKLFF; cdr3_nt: TGTGCCAGCAGCTTTGGCTATTCGGGTGAAAAACTGTTTTTT
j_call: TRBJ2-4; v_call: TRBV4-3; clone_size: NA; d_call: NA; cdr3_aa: CASSQGALGAKNIQYF; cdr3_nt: TGCGCCAGCAGCCAAGGCGCCCTCGGAGCCAAAAACATTCAGTACTTC
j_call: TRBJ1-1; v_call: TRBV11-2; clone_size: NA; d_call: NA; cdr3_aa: CASSSNLFWGFAFF; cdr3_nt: TGTGCCAGCAGCTCAAACTTATTTTGGGGCTTTGCTTTCTTT